This entry lists 23 T cell receptor beta chains sequenced from one sample in a study of T cells in Graves' hyperthyroidism and ophthalmopathy (dated by TCRdb to between 2017 and 2020). Receptors were amplified or captured by multiplex PCR. Sequenced using an Illumina HiSeq 2000. The TCR beta CDR3 regions were amplified from the RNA transcripts. For the first round of RT-PCR on the TCR CDR3, the HTBI primer set was used together with the Qiagen OneStep RT-PCR kit. TCRdb itself trimmed the public reads at Q25 with fastp, ran MiXCR and retained productive beta chains. Duplicate CDR3 protein sequences are folded into a single record with the most common DNA and genes. Within this sample are 600,000 to 850,000 distinct CDR3 sequences, with around 20% of them counted one time only. The ten top clones hold around 15% of the sample. Sequenced sample: blood. Receptors originate from a woman between 45 and 65 years old with Graves' hyperthyroidism that later progressed to Graves' ophthalmopathy.

On this clonotype: One base away lies a much larger clone, so this may be a sequencing read error. This rearrangement joins TRBV12-3 or TRBV12-4 to TRBJ2-5, with D uncertain. Trimming removed 7 bases from V and 1 base from J, with 16 bases in between. The CDR3 contains 15 residues. The CDR3 sequence: CASNSVPTSQETQYF. CDR3 nucleotide sequence: TGTGCCAGCAATTCGGTCCCGACGAGCCAAGAGACCCAGTACTTC.

This clonotype was seen many times. The chain links TRBV11-1 to TRBJ2-1; D possibly matches TRBD1 or TRBD2 (6 bases each). The CDR3 has 15 residues. V was trimmed by 5 bases and J by 5 bases, leaving 16 bases between them. Germline V CDR1 and CDR2: SGHAT, FQDESV (reference sequence). The CDR3 region has the DNA TGTGCCAGCAGCCTGGGGGGCCTAGGTGACAATGAGCAGTTCTTC. This encodes CASSLGGLGDNEQFF.

This clonotype occurred many times. The chain is built from TRBV12-3 or TRBV12-4 and TRBJ2-7; TRBD2 matches 10 bases. The CDR3 runs to 15 residues. Losses at the gene ends were 5 bases for V and 0 bases for J; bases not matched to a gene: 4. The CDR3 loop is CASSQGLAFSYEQYF. The CDR3 DNA reads as TGTGCCAGCAGTCAGGGACTAGCGTTCTCCTACGAGCAGTACTTC.

This chain joins TRBV6-1 and TRBJ2-4, with D hard to call. The CDR3 length is 14 residues. Germline V gene lookup returns CDR1 MNHNS and CDR2 SASEGT. Trimming left V 6 bases short and J 7 bases short, with 16 bases between. The CDR3: CASSSPEGANIQYF. In DNA form, the CDR3 reads TGTGCCAGCAGCTCACCTGAAGGTGCCAACATTCAGTACTTC.

The chain recombines TRBV19 with TRBJ1-2, with TRBD1 matching over 8 bases. The V segment lost 10 bases and the J segment 2 bases; nucleotides outside the gene matches: 6. The germline V gene has CDR1 LNHDA and CDR2 SQIVND (reference sequence). The CDR3 has 13 amino acids. CDR3 amino acids: CATTDRVNYGYTF. Here the CDR3 DNA reads TGTGCCACAACGGACAGGGTAAACTATGGCTACACCTTC.

In its sample, this clonotype was seen a few times. The V and J genes are TRBV5-1 and TRBJ2-1; 7 bases are a match to TRBD1. This CDR3 spans 15 amino acids. V was clipped by 4 bases and J by 1 base; unmatched bases: 5. Per germline, CDR1 SGHRS and CDR2 YFSETQ. CDR3 DNA sequence: TGCGCCAGCAGCACGCAGACAGGGTCCTACAATGAGCAGTTCTTC. Protein sequence: CASSTQTGSYNEQFF. Combining the CDR3 with reference TRBV5-1 and TRBJ2-1 gives the whole variable domain KAGVTQTPRYLIKTRGQQVTLSCSPISGHRSVSWYQQTPGQGLQFLFEYFSETQRNKGNFPGRFSGRQFSNSRSEMNVSTLELGDSALYLCASSTQTGSYNEQFFGPGTRLTVL.

This clonotype occurred many times. The V gene is TRBV3-1, the J gene TRBJ2-5; 8 bases are a match to TRBD1. This CDR3 has 15 residues. V was pared by 4 bases and J by 4 bases, with 8 bases of the junction left unmatched. Germline CDR1 is LGHDT and CDR2 is YNNKEL (reference sequence). CDR3 nucleotide sequence: TGTGCCAGCAGCCCCGGACAGGGTGGGCGAGAGACCCAGTACTTC. It specifies CASSPGQGGRETQYF.

The V and J genes are TRBV6-5 and TRBJ2-3; D is perhaps TRBD1 or TRBD2 (5 bases each). Trimming took 2 bases from V and 6 from J, leaving 15 bases between them. CDR1 and CDR2 (germline): MNHEY, SVGAGI. The CDR3 length is 15 residues. The CDR3 is CASSYPRGRADTQYF. CDR3 coding DNA: TGTGCCAGCAGTTACCCCCGGGGCCGAGCGGATACGCAGTATTTT.

The chain has TRBV6-5 and TRBJ1-4; tentatively, D is TRBD1 (6 bases). V dropped 0 bases and J dropped 0 bases, with 11 bases sitting between them. Germline CDR1 is MNHEY and CDR2 is SVGAGI. The CDR3 runs to 17 residues. The CDR3 nucleotides are TGTGCCAGCAGTTACTCATCAGGGGCGGCAACTAATGAAAAACTGTTTTTT. The encoded protein is CASSYSSGAATNEKLFF.

This clonotype appeared many times. The J gene is TRBJ1-3, the V gene TRBV2; D ambiguous. Trimming cost V 5 bases and J 3 bases, with 11 bases left between them. This CDR3 is built from 14 residues. The V gene's germline CDR1 is SNHLY and CDR2 FYNNEI. CDR3 sequence (DNA): TGTGCCAGCAGTTCGGGGAGAGTTGGAAACACCATATATTTT. Its protein is CASSSGRVGNTIYF.

The chain has TRBV12-3 or TRBV12-4 and TRBJ1-2; D possibly corresponds to TRBD1 (6 bases). V lost 2 bases and J 1 base, leaving 20 bases between the germline ends. The CDR3 has 18 amino acids. CDR3 residues: CASSLIRGSQYNNYGYTF. In DNA, the CDR3 is TGTGCCAGCAGTTTAATCAGGGGCTCCCAGTACAATAACTATGGCTACACCTTC.

The rearrangement joins TRBV20-1 to TRBJ2-7, with a weak D call TRBD1 (5 bases). The length of the CDR3 is 12 residues. The V end lost 7 bases, the J end lost 1 base, and 11 bases lay between the germline ends. Germline CDR1 DFQATT, CDR2 SNEGSKA (reference sequence). This chain's CDR3 is CSGRAGSYEQYF. CDR3 in DNA: TGCAGTGGCAGGGCAGGGTCCTACGAGCAGTACTTC.

This clonotype has just a few counts. V is TRBV19 and J is TRBJ2-2, with TRBD2 matching over 7 bases. V lost 10 bases to trimming and J lost 7 bases; unmatched junction nucleotides: 6. Germline assignment: CDR1 LNHDA and CDR2 SQIVND (reference sequence). The CDR3 spans 12 residues. CDR3 amino acids: CATGLGGGELFF. DNA for the CDR3: TGTGCCACCGGACTAGGTGGCGGGGAGCTGTTTTTT.

V gene TRBV18 combines with J gene TRBJ1-4, with TRBD1 identical over 7 bases. J lost 8 bases, V lost 6 bases, and 9 bases had no gene match. CDR1 KGHSH and CDR2 LQKENI come from the germline V gene. CDR3 length: 14 amino acids. This CDR3 reads CASSTTIRGEKLFF. For the CDR3, the DNA is TGTGCCAGCTCTACCACGATCAGGGGGGAAAAACTGTTTTTT.

The genes are TRBV6-2 or TRBV6-3 and TRBJ2-5, with 8 nucleotides matching TRBD2. The CDR3 sequence is 16 residues long. Germline trimming cut 5 bases from V and 2 bases from J; bases unmatched to any gene: 10. The germline CDR1 and CDR2 sequences are MNHEY and SVGEGT. DNA for the CDR3: TGTGCCAGCAGTCACCGGGTAGCGGGGAAGCAAGAGACCCAGTACTTC. Amino acids: CASSHRVAGKQETQYF.

Many counts were recorded for this clonotype. The gene calls are TRBV7-3 and TRBJ2-1, with TRBD1 as a possible D gene (6 bases). Germline CDR1 and CDR2: SGHTA and FQGTGA. The V end was cut by 3 bases, the J end by 1 base, with 16 bases between. There are 17 residues in the CDR3. The CDR3 DNA reads as TGTGCCAGCAGCTTCTACCCCAGGGGTAGGTCCTACAATGAGCAGTTCTTC. This encodes CASSFYPRGRSYNEQFF.

The chain joins TRBV20-1 to TRBJ2-7; 10 nucleotides line up with TRBD1. Germline CDR1 is DFQATT and CDR2 is SNEGSKA (reference sequence). The CDR3 consists of 16 residues. The J segment lost 4 bases and the V segment lost 3 bases, leaving 12 bases of the junction unmatched. The CDR3: CSASPPPRDRGYEQYF. DNA of the CDR3: TGCAGTGCTAGCCCCCCCCCCCGGGACAGGGGATACGAGCAGTACTTC.

There are a few counts of this clonotype. Being one base from a much bigger clone, this may be a read error. This chain connects TRBV11-2 to TRBJ2-2; possible D gene TRBD1, 6 bases. Germline values: CDR1 SGHAT, CDR2 FQNNGV. The CDR3 runs to 15 residues. V was clipped by 3 bases and J by 1 base, with 9 bases between them. The CDR3 bases are TGTGCCAGCAGCTTTTTGACAGGGAACACCGGGGAGCTGTTTTTT. Its translation is CASSFLTGNTGELFF.

The J gene is TRBJ2-3, the V gene TRBV27; 7 bases are shared with TRBD1. Germline V gene lookup returns CDR1 MNHEY and CDR2 SMNVEV (reference sequence). There are 14 residues in the CDR3. V was clipped by 6 bases and J by 4 bases; unmatched bases: 7. CDR3 protein: CASRRLQGSDTQYF. Here the CDR3 DNA reads TGTGCCAGCAGGAGGTTACAGGGGTCAGATACGCAGTATTTT.

The table lists this clonotype with many counts. The rearrangement links TRBV6-1 to TRBJ2-1; 14 bases are shared with TRBD2. CDR3 length equals 18 residues. The V gene's germline CDR1 is MNHNS and CDR2 SASEGT. V shed 5 bases and J 10 bases; nucleotides not matched to a gene: 16. CDR3 nucleotide sequence: TGTGCCAGCAGTACCATCCGGGGACTAGCGGGGGTGGTAGGCGAGCAGTTCTTC. Translated, it gives CASSTIRGLAGVVGEQFF.

This clonotype was counted ten times or more. The chain couples TRBV6-1 to TRBJ1-1; the match to TRBD1 covers 7 bases. CDR3 length: 14 amino acids. Germline values: CDR1 MNHNS, CDR2 SASEGT. The ends lost 3 bases at V and 4 bases at J; junction bases unmatched: 5. The DNA of the CDR3 is TGTGCCAGCAGTGACGGACAGGTTCCCACTGAAGCTTTCTTT. This translates into CASSDGQVPTEAFF.

The chain links TRBV7-3 to TRBJ1-1; unclear D gene. The germline V gene encodes CDR1 SGHTA and CDR2 FQGTGA. This CDR3 has 14 amino acids. V lost 5 bases and J 3 bases, leaving 13 bases between the germline ends. DNA for the CDR3: TGTGCCAGCAGCCCCTCGGACGCCTACACTGAAGCTTTCTTT. It translates to CASSPSDAYTEAFF.

The sample holds a few counts of this clonotype. CDR3 protein: CASSDRTGGGYTF. For the CDR3, the DNA is TGCGCCAGCAGTGATCGGACAGGGGGCGGCTACACCTTC. The rearrangement uses TRBV10-1 and TRBJ1-2; TRBD1 matches 11 bases. The CDR3 spans 13 residues. The germline CDR1 and CDR2 sequences are WNHNN and SYGVQD (reference sequence). V dropped 3 bases and J dropped 8; count of bases not matched to a gene: 2.